Below, 21 T cell receptor beta chains from the same sample are listed, as sequenced in a study of cytotoxic CD8 clonotypes in ibrutinib-treated CLL. Data came from immunoSEQ multiplex PCR; TCRdb stores just in-frame clones and leaves some out. The profile shows fewer than 400,000 clones, 60% to 80% of them singletons. This sample comprised PBMCs, obtained after 36 months of ibrutinib treatment. The receptors stem from a human donor with chronic lymphocytic leukemia.

This clone has a single count. The chain links TRBV2 to TRBJ1-5; 10 bases are a match to TRBD1. The trim removed 6 bases at V and 2 bases at J, leaving 4 bases unmatched. In germline, CDR1 is SNHLY, CDR2 FYNNEI. The CDR3 consists of 15 residues. CDR3 protein: CASRRDRGRNQPQHF. CDR3 DNA: TGTGCCAGCAGACGGGACAGGGGTCGCAATCAGCCCCAGCATTTT.

The J gene is TRBJ1-4, the V gene TRBV9; D might be TRBD1 (5 bases). The CDR3 length is 15 residues. V was trimmed by 3 bases and J by 6 bases, leaving 15 bases between them. Germline assignment: CDR1 SGDLS and CDR2 YYNGEE. CDR3 DNA: TGTGCCAGCAGCGGCCCTTGGGGGTCGGATGAAAAACTGTTTTTT. It yields the protein CASSGPWGSDEKLFF.

To note about this clone: Likely a read error: the CDR3 ends without its conserved phenylalanine or tryptophan. The limits of the CDR3 on the DNA are not certain, so only TCRdb's listed CDR3 is given. The chain is built from TRBV13 and TRBJ1-2; no DNA check was done on the table's D call, TRBD1. In germline, CDR1 is PRHDT, CDR2 FYEKMQ (reference sequence). The length of the CDR3 is 14 amino acids, counting both ends. This CDR3 reads CASSLGLGTGEESS.

The J gene is TRBJ2-1, the V gene TRBV5-1, with D tentatively TRBD2 (5 bases). Between the trimmed V and J ends, which lost 0 bases and 7 bases, there was a span of 14 bases. The CDR3 loop spans 15 amino acids. Germline V gives CDR1 SGHRS, CDR2 YFSETQ. Here the CDR3 reads CASSLEASRGNEQFF. The CDR3 DNA follows: TGCGCCAGCAGCTTGGAGGCTAGCAGAGGTAATGAGCAGTTCTTC. Drawing the rest from reference TRBV5-1 and TRBJ2-1, the complete variable domain is KAGVTQTPRYLIKTRGQQVTLSCSPISGHRSVSWYQQTPGQGLQFLFEYFSETQRNKGNFPGRFSGRQFSNSRSEMNVSTLELGDSALYLCASSLEASRGNEQFFGPGTRLTVL.

The genes are TRBV5-1 and TRBJ2-1; D might be TRBD2 (5 bases). The ends were cut back, 2 bases at V and 0 bases at J, with 18 bases in the middle. The CDR3 contains 18 residues. The germline V gene has CDR1 SGHRS and CDR2 YFSETQ. The CDR3 region has the DNA TGCGCCAGCAGCTTCCTAGCTCGGACCTTAAGCTCCTACAATGAGCAGTTCTTC. This sequence encodes CASSFLARTLSSYNEQFF.

This rearrangement joins TRBV5-1 to TRBJ1-4, with TRBD1 matching 8 bases. The CDR3 sequence is 15 residues long. V shed 4 bases, J shed 8 bases, and the junction held 10 bases outside the gene matches. From germline, CDR1 is SGHRS and CDR2 YFSETQ. CDR3 residues: CASSRGQAQGEKLFF. For the CDR3, the DNA is TGCGCCAGCAGCCGGGGACAGGCCCAAGGGGAAAAACTGTTTTTT.

The chain links TRBV15 to TRBJ2-1; no clear D. V dropped 6 bases and J dropped 0 bases, with 12 bases sitting between them. The CDR3 extends over 15 amino acids. CDR1 is LNHNV and CDR2 is YYDKDF in the germline V gene (reference sequence). The CDR3 DNA is TGTGCCACCAGTTCGACGCCCTCCTCCTACAATGAGCAGTTCTTC. It specifies CATSSTPSSYNEQFF.

This chain joins TRBV4-1 and TRBJ2-2; D is possibly TRBD1 (6 bases). The CDR3 contains 15 residues. Germline lookup yields CDR1 MGHRA and CDR2 YSYEKL. The ends were cut back, 3 bases at V and 8 bases at J, with 16 bases in the middle. CDR3 loop: CASSHEQGRTGELFF. The DNA for the CDR3 is TGCGCCAGCAGCCATGAACAGGGACGAACGGGGGAGCTGTTTTTT.

The J gene is TRBJ1-1, the V gene TRBV18; no firm D call. This CDR3 comprises 15 residues. Trimming shortened V by 1 base and J by 5 bases, and 14 bases separated the two germline ends. Germline V gives CDR1 KGHSH, CDR2 LQKENI. The CDR3 coding sequence is TGTGCCAGCTCACCACGGGCACAGAGAGGGACTGAAGCTTTCTTT. Amino acids: CASSPRAQRGTEAFF.

This chain uses TRBV28 with TRBJ1-3; 11 nucleotides match TRBD1. The CDR3 length is 17 residues. The V gene's germline CDR1 is MDHEN and CDR2 SYDVKM. Losses at the gene ends were 5 bases for V and 3 bases for J; bases not matched to a gene: 9. CDR3 bases: TGTGCCAGCAGTGGCCCTAGGACAGGGGGCTATGGAAACACCATATATTTT. It codes for CASSGPRTGGYGNTIYF.

This clone was seen a single time. This chain connects TRBV5-1 to TRBJ2-7, with 8 positions matching TRBD2. V dropped 2 bases and J dropped 2; count of bases not matched to a gene: 6. Germline V gene sequence: CDR1 SGHRS, CDR2 YFSETQ. The CDR3 is 15 amino acids. The CDR3 sequence is CASSLSGGNPYEQYF. CDR3 nucleotides: TGCGCCAGCAGCTTAAGCGGGGGTAATCCCTACGAGCAGTACTTC.

V usage is TRBV7-2 and J usage is TRBJ1-2; 7 bases fit TRBD1. The CDR3 spans 14 residues. The germline V gene has CDR1 SGHTA and CDR2 FQGNSA. V dropped 3 bases and J dropped 4; count of bases not matched to a gene: 5. The CDR3 reads CASSLAGQIYGYTF. CDR3 nucleotides: TGTGCCAGCAGCTTGGCGGGACAGATCTATGGCTACACCTTC. Full variable domain (outside the CDR3, taken from reference TRBV7-2 and TRBJ1-2): GAGVSQSPSNKVTEKGKDVELRCDPISGHTALYWYRQSLGQGLEFLIYFQGNSAPDKSGLPSDRFSAERTGGSVSTLTIQRTQQEDSAVYLCASSLAGQIYGYTFGSGTRLTVV.

The CDR3 DNA is TGTGCCAGCTCACCTGGGAGTACAGATACGCAGTATTTT. It encodes CASSPGSTDTQYF. The chain is built from TRBV18 and TRBJ2-3; D may be TRBD2 (5 bases). The CDR3 loop spans 13 amino acids. Trimming removed 3 bases from V and 3 bases from J, with 7 bases in between. Germline CDR1 and CDR2: KGHSH and LQKENI.

The chain is built from TRBV5-1 and TRBJ1-5; D unclear. V lost 3 bases, J lost 5 bases, and 9 bases lay in between. This CDR3 has 13 amino acids. CDR1 SGHRS and CDR2 YFSETQ come from the germline V gene. Here the CDR3 reads CASSWDQDQPQHF. In DNA form, the CDR3 reads TGCGCCAGCAGCTGGGATCAGGATCAGCCCCAGCATTTT. Together with reference TRBV5-1 and TRBJ1-5, the CDR3 gives the full variable domain: KAGVTQTPRYLIKTRGQQVTLSCSPISGHRSVSWYQQTPGQGLQFLFEYFSETQRNKGNFPGRFSGRQFSNSRSEMNVSTLELGDSALYLCASSWDQDQPQHFGDGTRLSIL.

The chain carries TRBV4-1 and TRBJ1-5, with D perhaps matching TRBD1 (6 bases). The CDR3 length is 17 residues. Trimming took 0 bases from V and 0 from J, leaving 12 bases between them. Looked up from germline, CDR1 is MGHRA and CDR2 is YSYEKL. This chain's CDR3 is CASSQDLGGHSNQPQHF. For the CDR3, the DNA is TGCGCCAGCAGCCAAGATCTGGGGGGGCATAGCAATCAGCCCCAGCATTTT.

This clone was seen more than once but under ten times. The chain is built from TRBV19 and TRBJ2-2; tentatively, D is TRBD2 (5 bases). The CDR3 spans 17 residues. V was trimmed by 4 bases and J by 0 bases, leaving 15 bases between them. Germline loops: CDR1 LNHDA, CDR2 SQIVND (reference sequence). CDR3 sequence: CASSKGPSGANTGELFF. In DNA, the CDR3 is TGTGCCAGTAGTAAAGGACCGAGCGGCGCGAACACCGGGGAGCTGTTTTTT.

CDR3 loop: CASSFTGEVYNEQFF. The CDR3, as DNA: TGTGCCAGCAGTTTCACAGGTGAGGTTTACAATGAGCAGTTCTTC. This chain joins TRBV27 and TRBJ2-1; D perhaps matches TRBD1 (5 bases). Looked up from germline, CDR1 is MNHEY and CDR2 is SMNVEV (reference sequence). Deletions cut 3 bases from V and 4 bases from J, with 13 bases between. The CDR3 covers 15 residues.

V gene TRBV27 combines with J gene TRBJ2-5, with TRBD1 matching over 7 bases. The trim removed 6 bases at V and 5 bases at J, leaving 12 bases unmatched. The germline V gene has CDR1 MNHEY and CDR2 SMNVEV (reference sequence). The CDR3 runs to 15 residues. The CDR3 sequence: CASRETGIQGETQYF. The CDR3 region has the DNA TGTGCCAGCAGAGAGACAGGGATTCAAGGGGAGACCCAGTACTTC.

This clone was found once. The gene calls are TRBV7-2 and TRBJ2-7; perhaps TRBD1 as D (6 bases). CDR3 length equals 15 residues. Germline-derived CDR1 and CDR2 are SGHTA and FQGNSA. Trimming took off 2 bases at V and 7 bases at J, with 18 bases between the two ends. CDR3 amino acids: CASSLTPPTGLEQYF. In DNA form, the CDR3 reads TGTGCCAGCAGCTTAACCCCCCCGACAGGATTAGAGCAGTACTTC. The complete variable domain, with remaining parts taken from reference TRBV7-2 and TRBJ2-7, reads GAGVSQSPSNKVTEKGKDVELRCDPISGHTALYWYRQSLGQGLEFLIYFQGNSAPDKSGLPSDRFSAERTGGSVSTLTIQRTQQEDSAVYLCASSLTPPTGLEQYFGPGTRLTVT.

V and J are TRBV7-8 and TRBJ1-4; D is perhaps TRBD1 (5 bases). Germline V gene lookup returns CDR1 SGHVS and CDR2 FQNEAQ. The ends were cut back, 5 bases at V and 3 bases at J, with 19 bases in the middle. The CDR3 loop spans 17 amino acids. The CDR3 nucleotides are TGTGCCAGCAGCCCTAGGGGAATAGGGGTGGCTAATGAAAAACTGTTTTTT. This sequence encodes CASSPRGIGVANEKLFF.

The chain combines TRBV9 with TRBJ1-2; 9 nucleotides align to TRBD1. Germline lookup yields CDR1 SGDLS and CDR2 YYNGEE. The CDR3 covers 17 residues. The junction had 8 bases not matched to a gene; V was cut back by 0 bases and J by 2 bases. The CDR3 loop is CASSVGRGTGSNYGYTF. The DNA of the CDR3 is TGTGCCAGCAGCGTAGGAAGGGGGACAGGGTCCAACTATGGCTACACCTTC.